Presented here are 18 T cell receptor beta chains from one specimen sequenced in a study of molecular identifiers for immune sequencing clone quantification. TCRdb itself ran the PCR reads through MiXCR, one entry per CDR3 protein. The sample gives more than 450,000 distinct CDR3 sequences, under 30% of which show up once; over 0.6% is in the top ten. The sequenced material came from naive CD8+ T cells from blood, with Jurkat cell RNA spiked in. The sample's subset: FACS-sorted CD8+CD4-CCR7+CD45RA+ naive T cells. All receptors come from a human donor in good health. Some libraries in this study had Jurkat cell RNA spiked in.

In this sample, this clonotype turned up many times. The chain couples TRBV6-6 to TRBJ2-7, with 10 bases lining up with TRBD1. The CDR3 sequence is 15 residues long. The V gene end was trimmed by 6 bases and the J gene end by 6 bases; junction bases not matched to a gene: 11. Germline CDR1 MNHNY, CDR2 SVGAGI (reference sequence). Here the CDR3 reads CASRRTRQGAGEQYF. The DNA for the CDR3 is TGTGCCAGCAGACGGACGAGACAGGGGGCGGGCGAGCAGTACTTC.

As concerns this clonotype: Being one base from a much bigger clone, this may be a read error. The CDR3 sequence is CASSLYQGGADTQYF. CDR3 DNA: TGTGCCAGCAGTTTATATCAGGGGGGGGCAGATACGCAGTATTTT. V is TRBV28 and J is TRBJ2-3; D might be TRBD1 or TRBD2, each matching 7 bases. CDR1 and CDR2 from the germline V gene are MDHEN and SYDVKM. This CDR3 spans 15 amino acids. The V end was cut by 1 base, the J end by 4 bases, with 12 bases between.

This clonotype was detected many times. This chain joins TRBV30 and TRBJ1-1, with D unclear. The CDR3 totals 13 residues. The germline V gene has CDR1 GTSNPN and CDR2 SVGIG (reference sequence). V shed 1 base and J shed 5 bases, with 11 bases lying between them. CDR3 protein: CAWSESRGTEAFF. The CDR3 coding sequence is TGTGCCTGGAGTGAGAGTCGGGGTACTGAAGCTTTCTTT.

This clonotype showed up just a few times. The V gene is TRBV19, the J gene TRBJ2-5; possibly TRBD2 for D (5 bases). Germline lookup yields CDR1 LNHDA and CDR2 SQIVND (reference sequence). The CDR3 is made up of 15 amino acids. Trimming took 5 bases from V and 5 from J, leaving 18 bases between them. The chain's CDR3 is CASSPRLSPRETQYF. CDR3 nucleotides: TGTGCCAGTAGTCCGCGACTAAGCCCCAGGGAGACCCAGTACTTC.

As for this clonotype: This may arise from a read error, as a much more abundant clone is one base away. The chain combines TRBV4-1 with TRBJ1-1, with D hard to call. The CDR3 extends over 14 amino acids. Per the germline V gene, CDR1 is MGHRA and CDR2 is YSYEKL. Trimming removed 1 base at V and 4 bases at J, with 10 bases between. The chain's CDR3 is CASSQVRVGTEAFF. In DNA, the CDR3 is TGCGCCAGCAGCCAAGTGAGAGTTGGCACTGAAGCTTTCTTT.

The chain carries TRBV19 and TRBJ2-7; 9 bases match TRBD2. CDR3 length equals 15 residues. The germline V gene has CDR1 LNHDA and CDR2 SQIVND (reference sequence). Unmatched junction bases numbered 5, after V lost 3 bases and J lost 2 bases. DNA for the CDR3: TGTGCCAGTAGTATGTCTAGCGGGGCCCCCTACGAGCAGTACTTC. This gives the protein CASSMSSGAPYEQYF. Together with reference TRBV19 and TRBJ2-7, the CDR3 gives the full variable domain: DGGITQSPKYLFRKEGQNVTLSCEQNLNHDAMYWYRQDPGQGLRLIYYSQIVNDFQKGDIAEGYSVSREKKESFPLTVTSAQKNPTAFYLCASSMSSGAPYEQYFGPGTRLTVT.

This clonotype appeared a few times. The chain recombines TRBV6-1 with TRBJ1-1; 9 nucleotides match TRBD1. This CDR3 has 15 amino acids. Germline V lookup: CDR1 MNHNS, CDR2 SASEGT. V gave up 6 bases and J gave up 4 bases; unmatched junction bases: 9. The CDR3 DNA sequence: TGTGCCAGCAGCGCGGACAGGGGATGGGTCACTGAAGCTTTCTTT. It codes for CASSADRGWVTEAFF.

The genes are TRBV27 and TRBJ2-7; TRBD1 might be the D (5 bases). Germline values: CDR1 MNHEY, CDR2 SMNVEV (reference sequence). This CDR3 spans 14 amino acids. Trimming pared 5 bases from V and 3 bases from J, leaving 14 bases between. The CDR3 protein is CASSPSGIYYEQYF. CDR3 DNA: TGTGCCAGCAGTCCCTCAGGGATCTACTACGAGCAGTACTTC.

This clonotype was observed at least ten times. This chain joins TRBV4-1 and TRBJ2-7, with 10 positions matching TRBD1. The V and J ends lost 0 bases and 5 bases, in that order; junction bases with no gene match: 7. The CDR3 runs 16 residues. The germline V gene has CDR1 MGHRA and CDR2 YSYEKL. The CDR3 here is CASSQDPGQGLDEQYF. The CDR3 DNA is TGCGCCAGCAGCCAAGATCCGGGACAGGGGTTGGACGAGCAGTACTTC.

With regard to this clonotype: A single base separates this from a much larger clone, so it may be a read error. J is TRBJ2-1 and V is TRBV12-3 or TRBV12-4; 10 bases agree with TRBD2. The CDR3 runs to 15 residues. In DNA form, the CDR3 reads TGTGCCAGCAGTTTAAGTACTAGCGGGATCAATGAGCAGTCCTTC. Amino acids: CASSLSTSGINEQSF.

This clonotype was detected only a few times. The rearrangement links TRBV20-1 to TRBJ2-3; D ambiguous. The CDR3 runs 16 residues. CDR1 is DFQATT and CDR2 is SNEGSKA in the germline V gene (reference sequence). The V gene lost 2 bases and the J gene lost 2 bases, with 17 bases spanning the gap. In DNA form, the CDR3 reads TGCAGTGCTAGAATCCTCCTTGGGGAAATCACAGATACGCAGTATTTT. Residues: CSARILLGEITDTQYF.

This clonotype is a singleton in its sample. DNA for the CDR3: TGTGCCAGCAGCCAAGAGACTCCCGAACCCCTCAATCAGCCCCAGCATTTT. Protein sequence: CASSQETPEPLNQPQHF. The chain combines TRBV3-2 with TRBJ1-5. TRBV3-2 is an annotated pseudogene. This CDR3 region has 17 residues.

Comments on this clonotype: With a much larger clone just one base away, this may be a read error. This chain joins TRBV20-1 and TRBJ1-1; 7 positions agree with TRBD1. The CDR3 spans 14 residues. Germline V gene sequence: CDR1 DFQATT, CDR2 SNEGSKA (reference sequence). The CDR3 loop is CCARGDSGDTEAFF. In DNA, the CDR3 is TGCTGTGCTAGAGGGGACAGCGGGGATACTGAAGCTTTCTTT.

This clonotype showed up just a few times. This chain joins TRBV19 and TRBJ2-1, with D maybe TRBD2 (5 bases). V was trimmed by 1 base and J by 3 bases, leaving 13 bases between them. CDR3 size: 16 residues. Germline values: CDR1 LNHDA, CDR2 SQIVND (reference sequence). The CDR3 sequence is CASSIGHTGNYNEQFF. The DNA of the CDR3 is TGTGCCAGTAGTATAGGCCACACGGGGAACTACAATGAGCAGTTCTTC.

With respect to this clonotype: A much larger clone differs from this one at a single base, so this may be a read error. The chain is built from TRBV6-6 and TRBJ1-5; D ambiguous. Per the germline V gene, CDR1 is MNHNY and CDR2 is SVGAGI (reference sequence). The CDR3 totals 14 residues. DNA of the CDR3: TGTGCCTGCAGTTACGTGGCAGGCAATCAGCCCCAGCATTTT. Protein sequence: CACSYVAGNQPQHF.

The gene calls are TRBV28 and TRBJ1-3; D is uncertain. V was clipped by 1 base and J by 0 bases, with 7 bases between them. The germline CDR1 and CDR2 sequences are MDHEN and SYDVKM. The CDR3 covers 15 residues. CDR3 protein: CASSLSHFSGNTIYF. In DNA form, the CDR3 reads TGTGCCAGCAGTTTATCGCACTTCTCTGGAAACACCATATATTTT.

This clonotype was seen just once. In this CDR3 the conserved last residue, phenylalanine or tryptophan, is missing, so a read error is likely. The chain is built from TRBV27 and TRBJ1-1; 8 bases align to TRBD1. Germline V gene lookup returns CDR1 MNHEY and CDR2 SMNVEV (reference sequence). V dropped 4 bases and J dropped 3; count of bases not matched to a gene: 7. The CDR3 has 15 residues. The CDR3 protein is CASSSETGVDTEAFL. CDR3 in DNA: TGTGCCAGCAGTTCGGAGACAGGGGTGGACACTGAAGCTTTCCTT.

V is TRBV9 and J is TRBJ2-1; tentative D call: TRBD2 (6 bases). V dropped 0 bases and J dropped 8 bases, with 12 bases sitting between them. This CDR3 region has 14 residues. Germline V CDR1 and CDR2: SGDLS, YYNGEE. CDR3 nucleotide sequence: TGTGCCAGCAGCGTAGCGGGAGACGACTATGAGCAGTTCTTC. Residues: CASSVAGDDYEQFF.